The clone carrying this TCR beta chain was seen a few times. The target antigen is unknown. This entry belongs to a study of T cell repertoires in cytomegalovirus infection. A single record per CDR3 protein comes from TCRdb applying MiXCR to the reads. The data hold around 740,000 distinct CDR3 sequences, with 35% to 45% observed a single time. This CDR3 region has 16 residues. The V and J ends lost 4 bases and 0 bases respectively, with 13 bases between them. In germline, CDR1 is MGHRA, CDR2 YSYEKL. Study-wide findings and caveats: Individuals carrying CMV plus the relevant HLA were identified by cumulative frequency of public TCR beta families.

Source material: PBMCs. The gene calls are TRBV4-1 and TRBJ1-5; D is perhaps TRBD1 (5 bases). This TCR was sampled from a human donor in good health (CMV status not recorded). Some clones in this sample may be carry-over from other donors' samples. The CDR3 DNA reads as TGCGCCAGCAGCCTGGACCCAGGGAATAGCAATCAGCCCCAGCATTTT. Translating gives CASSLDPGNSNQPQHF.